The rows below give T cell receptor beta chains drawn from one sample of a study of blood T cell repertoires in COVID-19. Only in-frame clones appear in the TCRdb table, and some are missing; sequencing was by immunoSEQ multiplex PCR. The sample contains about 84,000 clones, about 80% of which appear only once. The sample consisted of peripheral blood. The receptors shown here come from a man aged 50-59 years with active or convalescent COVID-19. Both conserved end residues are part of each CDR3.

TRBV6-4 CATPNTGGAEAFF
TRBV11-3 CASSLRGGASDTQYF
TRBV2 CASSASGGPQDTQYF
TRBV4-1 CASSQVRGTSYEQYF
TRBV10-1 CASSGGPGLAGASPDTQYF
TRBV6-4 CASSDGTNTGELFF
TRBV4-1 CASSQLLGNTIYF
TRBV12-5 CASGLVQFWGDTGELFF
TRBV6-6 CASSAEGYGYTF
TRBV12-5 CASGKKGTAYEQYF
TRBV7-2 CASSLLRGRDEQYF
TRBV5-8 CASSSGTANTGELFF
TRBV12-5 CASGLPERGSSNTGELFF
TRBV7-6 CASSLDWGLAGAVGEQFF
TRBV6-5 CASSRGQGASPLHF
TRBV7-9 CASSLAGDRDGETQYF
TRBV7-8 CASTLRWAPNQPQHF
TRBV9 CASSAGVSGNTIYF
TRBV5-4 CASSWLAGARTGELFF
TRBV3-1/TRBV3-2 CASSQEAGGADEQFF
TRBV7-9 CASSGGQGLYEQYF
TRBV3-1/TRBV3-2 CASSRGLAGTDTQYF
TRBV28 CASSFGLAKQYF
TRBV4-2 CASSQEWQGPSGNTIYF
TRBV6-5 CASSYSLTANQETQYF
TRBV28 CASSVGRRRGYGYTF
TRBV3-1/TRBV3-2 CATPDEQYF
TRBV12-3/TRBV12-4 CATKGQGATEAFF
TRBV7-9 CASSLQGDYGYTF
TRBV5-4 CASSLQGADSPLHF
TRBV19 CASSITSGGPAEQYF
TRBV9 CASSVGTGAYEQYF
TRBV10-3 CAIRAAGGGDNEQFF
TRBV27 CASSPDRALFSNQPQHF
TRBV7-5 CVRSPPTPGNTEAFF
TRBV18 CASSTPNFSYNEQFF
TRBV3-1/TRBV3-2 CASSLRRDSLYNEQFF
TRBV9 CASSVGGGDAGELFF